The 26 T cell receptor beta chains reported below all come from one sample, sequenced in a study of T cells in Graves' hyperthyroidism and ophthalmopathy. Amplified TCR beta CDR3 regions came from RNA transcripts. The primer set for the first-round RT-PCR of the TCR CDR3 was HTBI. TCRdb re-analysed the multiplex PCR reads in MiXCR, keeping a single row per CDR3 protein. The table shows some 570,000 distinct CDR3 sequences, with 14% occurring only once. Sequencing was carried out using blood. The origin of the receptors is a woman under 30 with Graves' ophthalmopathy.

This clonotype was observed many times. The chain has TRBV7-9 and TRBJ2-1; 13 bases fit TRBD2. In germline, CDR1 is SEHNR, CDR2 FQNEAQ (reference sequence). Trimming at V came to 0 bases and at J to 8 bases, leaving 13 bases not matched to a gene. CDR3 length equals 19 residues. For the CDR3, the DNA is TGTGCCAGCAGCTTAGCGAAAGCTTTTACTAGCGGGAGGGTCGATGAGCAGTTCTTC. Its translation: CASSLAKAFTSGRVDEQFF.

The rearrangement joins TRBV9 to TRBJ2-4; D is ambiguous. With 0 bases removed from V and 8 bases from J, the gap between germline ends came to 3 bases. Germline assignment: CDR1 SGDLS and CDR2 YYNGEE. The CDR3 loop spans 11 amino acids. The CDR3 DNA reads TGTGCCAGCAGCGTAGGAGACATTCAGTACTTC. This codes for CASSVGDIQYF. Filled out from reference TRBV9 and TRBJ2-4, the complete variable domain reads DSGVTQTPKHLITATGQRVTLRCSPRSGDLSVYWYQQSLDQGLQFLIQYYNGEERAKGNILERFSAQQFPDLHSELNLSSLELGDSALYFCASSVGDIQYFGAGTRLSVL.

The chain has TRBV20-1 and TRBJ2-6; 8 nucleotides align to TRBD1. There are 16 residues in the CDR3. Germline loops: CDR1 DFQATT, CDR2 SNEGSKA (reference sequence). V dropped 0 bases and J dropped 0; count of bases not matched to a gene: 1. Here the CDR3 reads CSARDDRGSGANVLTF. In DNA form, the CDR3 reads TGCAGTGCTAGAGATGACAGGGGCTCTGGGGCCAACGTCCTGACTTTC.

This clonotype has a count of ten or more. This chain uses TRBV13 with TRBJ2-7, with TRBD2 identical over 8 bases. The germline V gene has CDR1 PRHDT and CDR2 FYEKMQ (reference sequence). This CDR3 region has 14 residues. J lost 3 bases, V lost 3 bases, and 4 bases had no gene match. This chain's CDR3 is CASSFLAGNYEQYF. The DNA for the CDR3 is TGTGCCAGCAGCTTCCTAGCGGGTAACTACGAGCAGTACTTC.

This clonotype was picked up many times. This sequence joins TRBV7-2 and TRBJ1-2, with D unresolved. From germline, CDR1 is SGHTA and CDR2 FQGNSA. The CDR3 totals 14 residues. Trimming shortened V by 5 bases and J by 3 bases, and 13 bases separated the two germline ends. CDR3 bases: TGTGCCAGCAGCCCCGGGTCGGCGGACTATGGCTACACCTTC. It encodes CASSPGSADYGYTF.

The rearrangement links TRBV27 to TRBJ1-2; D is undetermined. Germline V gives CDR1 MNHEY, CDR2 SMNVEV (reference sequence). This CDR3 has 13 amino acids. V gave up 5 bases and J gave up 7 bases, with 14 bases separating them. The CDR3 sequence: CASSLRSLSGYTF. CDR3 nucleotide sequence: TGTGCCAGCAGTCTACGGTCCTTAAGTGGCTACACCTTC.

This clonotype was seen a handful of times. The rearrangement joins TRBV4-2 to TRBJ2-1, with 10 nucleotides matching TRBD2. There are 18 residues in the CDR3. Germline V lookup: CDR1 LGHNA, CDR2 YNFKEQ. The ends lost 1 base at V and 4 bases at J; junction bases unmatched: 10. In DNA form, the CDR3 reads TGTGCCAGCAGCCAAGGTTTCTCCGGGACTAGCGAATACAATGAGCAGTTCTTC. Residues: CASSQGFSGTSEYNEQFF.

V usage is TRBV7-9 and J usage is TRBJ1-5; D might be TRBD1 (6 bases). V was trimmed by 6 bases and J by 6 bases, leaving 18 bases between them. Germline assignment: CDR1 SEHNR and CDR2 FQNEAQ (reference sequence). The CDR3 loop spans 15 amino acids. CDR3 in DNA: TGTGCCAGCAGTTCACAGGGAACCCTCTTTCAGCCCCAGCATTTT. This encodes CASSSQGTLFQPQHF.

The V gene is TRBV5-6, the J gene TRBJ2-2; tentatively, D is TRBD1 or TRBD2 (5 bases each). V was trimmed by 4 bases and J by 8 bases, leaving 15 bases between them. The CDR3 loop spans 14 amino acids. From germline, CDR1 is SGHDT and CDR2 YYEEEE. The CDR3 coding sequence is TGTGCCAGCAGCCAAATAGCGAGGACAGGGGAGCTGTTTTTT. This encodes CASSQIARTGELFF. The full variable domain, completed using reference TRBV5-6 and TRBJ2-2, is DAGVTQSPTHLIKTRGQQVTLRCSPKSGHDTVSWYQQALGQGPQFIFQYYEEEERQRGNFPDRFSGHQFPNYSSELNVNALLLGDSALYLCASSQIARTGELFFGEGSRLTVL.

This clonotype was found many times. The rearrangement uses TRBV5-6 and TRBJ1-5; the D gene is possibly TRBD1 (5 bases). The CDR3 runs to 17 residues. The germline CDR1 and CDR2 sequences are SGHDT and YYEEEE. Deletions cut 4 bases from V and 0 bases from J, with 17 bases between. The CDR3 spells CASSDSGEPFSNQPQHF. CDR3 in DNA: TGTGCCAGCAGCGATTCGGGGGAGCCCTTTAGCAATCAGCCCCAGCATTTT.

This clonotype came up many times. The rearrangement links TRBV2 to TRBJ2-1; 14 bases are shared with TRBD2. The CDR3 contains 15 residues. Germline trimming cut 5 bases from V and 9 bases from J; bases unmatched to any gene: 6. Looked up from germline, CDR1 is SNHLY and CDR2 is FYNNEI. CDR3 residues: CASSQTSGGGGEQFF. CDR3 sequence (DNA): TGTGCCAGCAGTCAGACTAGCGGGGGGGGGGGTGAGCAGTTCTTC.

This clonotype appeared many times. The chain employs TRBV27 and TRBJ2-1, with D uncertain. Germline assignment: CDR1 MNHEY and CDR2 SMNVEV (reference sequence). The CDR3 runs to 11 residues. Trimming took 9 bases from V and 7 from J, leaving 10 bases between them. The CDR3 sequence is CASRRLNEQFF. CDR3 bases: TGTGCCAGTAGAAGGTTAAATGAGCAGTTCTTC.

The chain recombines TRBV5-5 with TRBJ1-2; D unclear. The CDR3 extends over 14 amino acids. The ends were cut back, 0 bases at V and 5 bases at J, with 11 bases in the middle. Germline-derived CDR1 and CDR2 are SGHKS and YYEKEE (reference sequence). The CDR3 DNA reads as TGTGCCAGCAGCTTGGCGTACCGCTTTTATGGCTACACCTTC. Its translation is CASSLAYRFYGYTF. Combining the CDR3 with reference TRBV5-5 and TRBJ1-2 gives the whole variable domain DAGVTQSPTHLIKTRGQQVTLRCSPISGHKSVSWYQQVLGQGPQFIFQYYEKEERGRGNFPDRFSARQFPNYSSELNVNALLLGDSALYLCASSLAYRFYGYTFGSGTRLTVV.

The V call is TRBV7-6, the J call TRBJ2-1, with D possibly being TRBD2 (5 bases). V was cut by 5 bases and J by 8 bases, with 22 bases left in between. The CDR3 covers 16 residues. The germline V gene has CDR1 SGHVS and CDR2 FNYEAQ. CDR3 protein: CASSPRADPLRDEQFF. CDR3 coding DNA: TGTGCCAGCAGCCCCCGAGCGGACCCCCTTAGGGATGAGCAGTTCTTC.

The chain links TRBV14 to TRBJ2-5, with D perhaps assigned TRBD1 or TRBD2 (5 bases each). Germline values: CDR1 SGHDN, CDR2 FVKESK. This CDR3 has 14 residues. V was cut by 1 base and J by 12 bases, with 18 bases left in between. This CDR3 is CASSQGVARGPEYF. DNA of the CDR3: TGTGCCAGCAGCCAAGGAGTTGCGAGGGGCCCGGAGTACTTC.

CDR3 sequence: CASSLKGSSYNSPLHF. Here the CDR3 DNA reads TGTGCCAGCAGCTTAAAGGGCAGCTCCTATAATTCACCCCTCCACTTT. The chain carries TRBV7-3 and TRBJ1-6; D remains unclear. Germline assignment: CDR1 SGHTA and CDR2 FQGTGA. V lost 1 base and J 0 bases, leaving 7 bases between the germline ends. This CDR3 has 16 residues.

This clonotype occurred many times. This chain links TRBV24-1 with TRBJ1-4; no firm D call. The ends were cut back, 9 bases at V and 7 bases at J, with 17 bases in the middle. This CDR3 has 14 amino acids. CDR1 KGHDR and CDR2 SFDVKD come from the germline V gene. The CDR3 bases are TGTGCCACCGGTAGTGCGACCGGGAGTGAAAAACTGTTTTTT. Translated, it gives CATGSATGSEKLFF.

As DNA, the CDR3 is TGTGCCAGCACCCTTTTAAGCTCCTACAATGAGCAGTTCTTC. The encoded protein is CASTLLSSYNEQFF. The chain is built from TRBV11-2 and TRBJ2-1; D is ambiguous. Trimming left V 7 bases short and J 0 bases short, with 10 bases between. This CDR3 region has 14 residues. In germline, CDR1 is SGHAT, CDR2 FQNNGV.

The rearrangement joins TRBV6-1 to TRBJ2-2; 9 nucleotides match TRBD1. The CDR3 has 16 amino acids. V lost 5 bases, J lost 2 bases, and 6 bases stayed unmatched. CDR1 is MNHNS and CDR2 is SASEGT in the germline V gene. The CDR3 loop reads CASSTPDRGNTGELFF. In DNA form, the CDR3 reads TGTGCCAGCAGTACACCGGACAGGGGCAACACCGGGGAGCTGTTTTTT.

About this clonotype itself: At one end, the junction sequence differs from germline, possibly due to a read error. This chain uses TRBV6-1 with TRBJ1-6; D is unresolved. CDR1 and CDR2 from the germline V gene are MNHNS and SASEGT. The CDR3 loop spans 16 amino acids. CDR3 in DNA: TGTGCCAGCATGCCTGTGGGCAGCTCCTATAGTTCACCCCTCCACTTT. Encoded protein: CASMPVGSSYSSPLHF.

The V and J genes are TRBV9 and TRBJ1-5; 9 bases agree with TRBD1. Germline CDR1 is SGDLS and CDR2 is YYNGEE. The CDR3 totals 15 residues. The J segment lost 3 bases and the V segment lost 3 bases, leaving 4 bases of the junction unmatched. Written as DNA, the CDR3 is TGTGCCAGCAGCGCAACAGGGGGCCACAATCAGCCCCAGCATTTT. Translating it yields CASSATGGHNQPQHF.

The chain couples TRBV11-2 to TRBJ2-7; TRBD1 aligns across 8 bases. V shed 4 bases and J 6 bases; nucleotides not matched to a gene: 11. Germline CDR1 SGHAT, CDR2 FQNNGV. CDR3 length: 15 residues. The CDR3 DNA is TGTGCCAGCAGCTCCCTCCCCCGAGGACAGGGCGAGCAGTACTTC. Translated: CASSSLPRGQGEQYF.

This clonotype has only a few counts. V and J are TRBV6-1 and TRBJ1-6; no definite D call. Germline-derived CDR1 and CDR2 are MNHNS and SASEGT. V gave up 6 bases and J gave up 9 bases, with 15 bases separating them. CDR3 length: 14 residues. The CDR3 sequence: CASRPMVARSPLHF. For the CDR3, the DNA is TGTGCCAGCAGACCCATGGTGGCACGTTCACCCCTCCACTTT.

This chain joins TRBV20-1 and TRBJ2-7; TRBD2 matches 7 bases. V was clipped by 6 bases and J by 4 bases; unmatched bases: 9. Germline-derived CDR1 and CDR2 are DFQATT and SNEGSKA (reference sequence). This CDR3 contains 13 residues. The CDR3 here is CSALGGVGYEQYF. Here the CDR3 DNA reads TGCAGTGCCCTTGGGGGGGTCGGTTACGAGCAGTACTTC.

This clonotype was detected only a few times. The chain couples TRBV2 to TRBJ1-6; no firm D call. The V and J ends lost 6 bases and 1 base respectively, with 13 bases between them. Germline V gives CDR1 SNHLY, CDR2 FYNNEI. This CDR3 spans 16 amino acids. The CDR3 spells CASRERTVSYNSPLHF. The CDR3 nucleotides read TGTGCCAGCAGGGAAAGAACAGTATCCTATAATTCACCCCTCCACTTT.

This clonotype was detected many times. V usage is TRBV20-1 and J usage is TRBJ1-3, with D possibly being TRBD1 (5 bases). V dropped 4 bases and J dropped 7 bases, with 14 bases sitting between them. The CDR3 is 13 amino acids. Germline CDR1 DFQATT, CDR2 SNEGSKA (reference sequence). This chain's CDR3 is CSATGSIANTIYF. The CDR3 bases are TGCAGTGCTACAGGGTCTATAGCGAACACCATATATTTT.